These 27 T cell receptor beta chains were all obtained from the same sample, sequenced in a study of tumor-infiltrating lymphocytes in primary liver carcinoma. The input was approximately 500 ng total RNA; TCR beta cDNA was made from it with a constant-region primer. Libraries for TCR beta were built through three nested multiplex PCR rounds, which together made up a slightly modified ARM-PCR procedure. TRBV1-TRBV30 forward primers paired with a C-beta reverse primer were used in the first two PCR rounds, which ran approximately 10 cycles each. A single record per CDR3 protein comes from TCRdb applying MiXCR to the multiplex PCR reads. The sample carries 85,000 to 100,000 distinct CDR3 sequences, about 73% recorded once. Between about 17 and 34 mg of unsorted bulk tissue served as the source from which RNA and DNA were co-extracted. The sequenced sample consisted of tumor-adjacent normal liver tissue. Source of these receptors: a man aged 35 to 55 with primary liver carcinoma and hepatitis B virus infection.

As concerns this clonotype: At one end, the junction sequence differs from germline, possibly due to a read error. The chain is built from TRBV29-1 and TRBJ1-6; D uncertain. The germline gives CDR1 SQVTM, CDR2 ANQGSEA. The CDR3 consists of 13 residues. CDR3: CRVSARNNSPLHF. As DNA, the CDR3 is TGCCGCGTTTCGGCACGAAATAATTCACCCCTCCACTTT.

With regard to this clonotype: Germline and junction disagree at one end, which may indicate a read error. The CDR3 protein is CTSSLGGPLPYEQYF. In DNA form, the CDR3 reads TGTACCAGCAGCCTCGGCGGTCCTCTACCCTACGAGCAGTACTTC. J is TRBJ2-7 and V is TRBV11-2; D uncertain. The CDR3 extends over 15 amino acids. The V gene's germline CDR1 is SGHAT and CDR2 FQNNGV.

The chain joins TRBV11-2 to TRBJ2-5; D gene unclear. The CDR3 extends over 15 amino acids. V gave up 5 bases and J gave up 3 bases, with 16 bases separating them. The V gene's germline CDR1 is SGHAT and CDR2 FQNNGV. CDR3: CASSPQIAHEETQYF. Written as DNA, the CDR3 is TGTGCCAGCAGCCCTCAAATAGCTCATGAAGAGACCCAGTACTTC.

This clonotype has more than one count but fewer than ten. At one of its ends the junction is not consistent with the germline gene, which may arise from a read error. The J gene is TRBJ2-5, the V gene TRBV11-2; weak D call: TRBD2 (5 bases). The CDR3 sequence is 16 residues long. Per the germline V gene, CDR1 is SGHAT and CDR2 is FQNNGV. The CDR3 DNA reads TGTGTCAGCAGTTCCACTCGAGGGCGGATACAAGAGACCCAGTATTTC. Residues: CVSSSTRGRIQETQYF.

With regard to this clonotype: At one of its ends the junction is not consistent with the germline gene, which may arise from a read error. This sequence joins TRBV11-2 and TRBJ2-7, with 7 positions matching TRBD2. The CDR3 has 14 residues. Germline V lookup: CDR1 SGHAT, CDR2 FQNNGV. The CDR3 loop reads CASTLGRGDKEQCF. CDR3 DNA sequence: TGTGCCAGCACCTTGGGTCGGGGGGATAAGGAGCAATGCTTC. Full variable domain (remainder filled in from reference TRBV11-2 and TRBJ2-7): EAGVAQSPRYKIIEKRQSVAFWCNPISGHATLYWYQQILGQGPKLLIQFQNNGVVDDSQLPKDRFSAERLKGVDSTLKIQPAKLEDSAVYLCASTLGRGDKEQCFGPGTRLTVT.

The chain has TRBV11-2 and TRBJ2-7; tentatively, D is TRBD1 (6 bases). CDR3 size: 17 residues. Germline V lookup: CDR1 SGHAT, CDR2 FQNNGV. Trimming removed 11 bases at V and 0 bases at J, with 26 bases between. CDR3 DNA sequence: TGTGCCGACAGCTTAGACGTCGGGACACCCAGCTCCTACGAGCAGTACTTC. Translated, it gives CADSLDVGTPSSYEQYF.

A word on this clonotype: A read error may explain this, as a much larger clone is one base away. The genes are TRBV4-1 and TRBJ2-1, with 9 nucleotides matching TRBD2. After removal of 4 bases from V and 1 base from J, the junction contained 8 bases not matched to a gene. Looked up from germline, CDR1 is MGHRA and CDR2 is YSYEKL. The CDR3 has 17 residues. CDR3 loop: CASSRGTSRRSYNEQFF. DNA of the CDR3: TGCGCCAGCAGCCGAGGGACTAGCAGGCGATCCTACAATGAGCAGTTCTTC.

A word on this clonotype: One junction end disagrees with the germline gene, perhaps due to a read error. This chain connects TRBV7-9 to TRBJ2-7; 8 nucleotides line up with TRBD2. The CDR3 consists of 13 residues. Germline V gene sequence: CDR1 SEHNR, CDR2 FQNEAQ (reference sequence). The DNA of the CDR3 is TGTGCCACCAGCATGGGGACTAGTTCAGGGCAGTACTTC. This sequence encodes CATSMGTSSGQYF.

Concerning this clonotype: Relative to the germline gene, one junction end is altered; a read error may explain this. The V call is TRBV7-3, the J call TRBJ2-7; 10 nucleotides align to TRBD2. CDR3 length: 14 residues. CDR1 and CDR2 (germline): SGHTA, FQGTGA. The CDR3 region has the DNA TGTGCCTGCAGACCTAGCGGGGGCTCCTACGAGCAATACTTC. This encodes CACRPSGGSYEQYF.

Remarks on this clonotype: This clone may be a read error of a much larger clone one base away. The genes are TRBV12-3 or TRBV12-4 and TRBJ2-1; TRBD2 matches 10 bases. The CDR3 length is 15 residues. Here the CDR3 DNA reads TGTGCCAGCAGTACAAGCGGGAGGGCCCGCGATGAGCTGTTCTTC. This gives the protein CASSTSGRARDELFF.

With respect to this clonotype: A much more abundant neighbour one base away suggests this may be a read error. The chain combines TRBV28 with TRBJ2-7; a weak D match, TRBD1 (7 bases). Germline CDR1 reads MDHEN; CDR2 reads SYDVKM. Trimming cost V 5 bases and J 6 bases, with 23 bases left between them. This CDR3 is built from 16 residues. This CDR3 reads CASSPRGAASTGEQYF. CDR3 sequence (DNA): TGTGCCAGCAGTCCCAGGGGGGCCGCCTCGACGGGCGAGCAGTACTTC.

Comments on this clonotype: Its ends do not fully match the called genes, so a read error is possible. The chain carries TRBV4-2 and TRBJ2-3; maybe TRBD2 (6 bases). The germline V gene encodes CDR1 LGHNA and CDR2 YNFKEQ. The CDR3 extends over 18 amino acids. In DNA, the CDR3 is TGTACCAGCAGCCAAGAGCCCCGCCCGGGAGTCGGTTTAGATACGCAGTATTTT. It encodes CTSSQEPRPGVGLDTQYF.

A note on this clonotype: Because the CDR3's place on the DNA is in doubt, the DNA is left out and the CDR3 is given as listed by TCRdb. CDR3 sequence: CASSGPVAWGTDTKYF. This chain links TRBV11-2 with TRBJ2-3; the listed D gene, TRBD1, was not tested against the DNA. The CDR3 is 16 residues long, counting both termini. The germline CDR1 and CDR2 sequences are SGHAT and FQNNGV.

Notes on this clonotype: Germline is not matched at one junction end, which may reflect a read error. The DNA for the CDR3 is TGTGCCAGCAGCTTACCGGGGGATGGTTACAATGAGCAATTCTTC. It codes for CASSLPGDGYNEQFF. The chain links TRBV11-2 to TRBJ2-1, with D perhaps TRBD2 (6 bases). The germline V gene has CDR1 SGHAT and CDR2 FQNNGV. CDR3 length: 15 amino acids.

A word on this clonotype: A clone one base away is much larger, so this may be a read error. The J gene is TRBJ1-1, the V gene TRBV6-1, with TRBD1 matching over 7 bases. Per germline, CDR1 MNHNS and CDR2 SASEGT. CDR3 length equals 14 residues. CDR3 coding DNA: TGTGCCAGAAGTGACCCCGGGACAGCCAGTGAAGCTTTCTTT. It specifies CARSDPGTASEAFF.

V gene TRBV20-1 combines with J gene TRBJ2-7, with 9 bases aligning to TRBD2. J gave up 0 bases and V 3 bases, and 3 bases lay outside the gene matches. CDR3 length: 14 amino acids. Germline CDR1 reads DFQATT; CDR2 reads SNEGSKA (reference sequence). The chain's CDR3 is CSASRREGSYEQYF. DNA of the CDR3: TGCAGTGCTAGTCGGCGGGAGGGCTCCTACGAGCAGTACTTC.

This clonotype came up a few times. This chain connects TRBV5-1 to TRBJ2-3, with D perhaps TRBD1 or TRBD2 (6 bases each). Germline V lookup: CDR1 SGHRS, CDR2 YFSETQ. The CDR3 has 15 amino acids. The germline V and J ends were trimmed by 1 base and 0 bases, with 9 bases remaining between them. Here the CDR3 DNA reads TGCGCCAGCAGCTTGCAGGGGAGGAGCACAGATACGCAGTATTTT. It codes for CASSLQGRSTDTQYF.

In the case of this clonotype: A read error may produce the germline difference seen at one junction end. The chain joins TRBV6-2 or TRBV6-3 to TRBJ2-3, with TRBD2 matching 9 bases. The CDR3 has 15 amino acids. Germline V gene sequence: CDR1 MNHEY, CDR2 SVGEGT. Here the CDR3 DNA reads TGTGCCTGCAGTCCCGGGACTAGCAGCACAGATATGCAGTATTTT. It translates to CACSPGTSSTDMQYF.

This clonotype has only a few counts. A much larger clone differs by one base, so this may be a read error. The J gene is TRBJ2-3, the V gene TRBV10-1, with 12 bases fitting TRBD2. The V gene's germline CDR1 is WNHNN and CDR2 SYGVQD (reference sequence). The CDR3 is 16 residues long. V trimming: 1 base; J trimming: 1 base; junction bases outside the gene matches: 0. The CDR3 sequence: CASSEWTSGGTDTQYF. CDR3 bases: TGCGCCAGCAGTGAGTGGACTAGCGGGGGCACAGATACGCAGTATTTT.

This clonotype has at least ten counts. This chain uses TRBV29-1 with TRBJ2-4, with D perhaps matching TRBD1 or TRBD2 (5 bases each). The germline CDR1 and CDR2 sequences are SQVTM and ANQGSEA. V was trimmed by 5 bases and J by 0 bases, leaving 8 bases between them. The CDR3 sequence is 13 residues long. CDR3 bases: TGCAGCGTTCTCGGGACAGCCAAAAACATTCAGTACTTC. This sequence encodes CSVLGTAKNIQYF. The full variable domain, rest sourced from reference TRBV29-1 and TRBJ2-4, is SAVISQKPSRDICQRGTSLTIQCQVDSQVTMMFWYRQQPGQSLTLIATANQGSEATYESGFVIDKFPISRPNLTFSTLTVSNMSPEDSSIYLCSVLGTAKNIQYFGAGTRLSVL.

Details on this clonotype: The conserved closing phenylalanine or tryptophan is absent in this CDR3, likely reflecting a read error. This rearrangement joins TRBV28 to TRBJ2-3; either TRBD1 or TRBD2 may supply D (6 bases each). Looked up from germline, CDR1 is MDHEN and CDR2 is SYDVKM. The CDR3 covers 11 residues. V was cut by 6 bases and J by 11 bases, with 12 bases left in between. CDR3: CASRGGTEQYV. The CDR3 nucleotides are TGTGCCAGCAGGGGGGGCACTGAGCAGTATGTT.

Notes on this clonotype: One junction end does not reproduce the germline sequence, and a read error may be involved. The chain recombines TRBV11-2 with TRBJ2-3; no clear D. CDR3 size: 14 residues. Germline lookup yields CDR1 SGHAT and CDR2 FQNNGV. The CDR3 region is CASSTRLEADMQYF. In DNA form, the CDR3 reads TGTGCCAGCAGTACCCGACTCGAAGCAGATATGCAGTATTTT. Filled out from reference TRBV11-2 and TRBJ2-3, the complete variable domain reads EAGVAQSPRYKIIEKRQSVAFWCNPISGHATLYWYQQILGQGPKLLIQFQNNGVVDDSQLPKDRFSAERLKGVDSTLKIQPAKLEDSAVYLCASSTRLEADMQYFGPGTRLTVL.

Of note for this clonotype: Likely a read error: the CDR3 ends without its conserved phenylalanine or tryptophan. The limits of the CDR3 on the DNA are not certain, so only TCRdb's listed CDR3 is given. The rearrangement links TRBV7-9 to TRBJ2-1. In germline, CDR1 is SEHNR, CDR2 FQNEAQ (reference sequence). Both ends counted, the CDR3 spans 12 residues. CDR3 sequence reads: CVSSLLEQFSIS.

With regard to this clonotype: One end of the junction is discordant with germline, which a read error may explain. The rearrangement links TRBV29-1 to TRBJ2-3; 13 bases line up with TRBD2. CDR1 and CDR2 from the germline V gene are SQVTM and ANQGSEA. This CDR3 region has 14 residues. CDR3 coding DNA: TGTAGCGTTGGGACTAGCGGGGAAACAGATACGCAGTATTTT. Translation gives CSVGTSGETDTQYF.

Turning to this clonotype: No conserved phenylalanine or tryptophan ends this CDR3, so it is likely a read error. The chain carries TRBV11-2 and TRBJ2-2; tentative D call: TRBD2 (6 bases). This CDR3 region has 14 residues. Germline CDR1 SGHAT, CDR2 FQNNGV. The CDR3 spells CASSLQGNTGGLFS. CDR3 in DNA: TGTGCCAGCAGCTTGCAAGGGAACACCGGGGGGCTGTTTTCT.

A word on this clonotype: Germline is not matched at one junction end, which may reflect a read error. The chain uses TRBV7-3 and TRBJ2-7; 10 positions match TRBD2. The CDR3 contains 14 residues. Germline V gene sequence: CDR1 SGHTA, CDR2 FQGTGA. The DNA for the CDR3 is TGTGCCAGCATACCTAGCGGGGGCTCCTACGAGCAGTATTTC. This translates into CASIPSGGSYEQYF.

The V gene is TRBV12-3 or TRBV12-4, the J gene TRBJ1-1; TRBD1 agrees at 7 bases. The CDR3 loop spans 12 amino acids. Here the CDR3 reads CTSSQGGTEAFF. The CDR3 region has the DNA TGTACTAGCAGTCAGGGGGGCACTGAAGCTTTCTTT.